This TCR beta chain appears in the sequencing data of a study of T-cell reconstitution after alpha-beta-depleted transplantation in children. V gave up 5 bases and J gave up 3 bases, with 7 bases separating them. This CDR3 is 11 amino acids long. Germline V CDR1 and CDR2: DFQATT, SNEGSKA (reference sequence). As it was prepared, the TCRbeta library received unique molecular identifiers. One entry per CDR3 protein results from TCRdb running MiXCR on the PCR reads. The profile shows 250,000 to 350,000 distinct CDR3 sequences, 9.5% to 10% of them singletons. Sequencing used PBMCs from the stem cell graft donor, obtained from the stem cell graft. V usage is TRBV20-1 and J usage is TRBJ2-5, with D possibly TRBD1 on 6 matching bases. The TCR sequence derives from a human donor who donated a stem cell graft to a child with SCID. The CDR3 DNA sequence: TGCAGTGCTCACAGGGAAGAGACCCAGTACTTC. Encoded protein: CSAHREETQYF.